This TCR beta chain was identified in a study of blood T cell repertoires in COVID-19. Study-level information: Researchers got acute and convalescent COVID-19 samples from the United States, Italy and Spain. The cDNA or gDNA used as material had been derived from T cells, B-cell-depleted T cells, or PBMCs.

The junction had 12 bases not matched to a gene; V was cut back by 0 bases and J by 9 bases. The CDR3 extends over 17 amino acids. From germline, CDR1 is WSHSY and CDR2 SAAADI. Participant-given clinical history determined each cohort assignment. Only in-frame clones appear in the TCRdb table, and some are missing; sequencing was by immunoSEQ multiplex PCR. The data hold 250,000 to 350,000 clones, with roughly 90% observed a single time. The chain recombines TRBV10-2 with TRBJ2-1; 9 nucleotides agree with TRBD2. This TCR was sampled from a woman aged 25 to 39 who had recovered from COVID-19. Material: PBMCs or T cells enriched from blood (not recorded which). CDR3: CASSESGLAPAKGEQFF. DNA of the CDR3: TGCGCCAGCAGTGAGTCGGGACTAGCACCAGCGAAGGGTGAGCAGTTCTTC.